The present T cell receptor (beta chain) was sequenced within a study of CD8 T cells in Susac syndrome. Study-wide background: Blood was drawn from patients with Susac syndrome. At that point, they were therapy-naive, on corticosteroids, or on intravenous immunoglobulin alone.

Sequencing of TCR beta was performed on blood CD8+ T cells and on blood CD4+ T cells. TEMRA cells were FACS-enriched and CD8+ and CD4+ T cells negatively isolated. With 7 bases removed from V and 3 bases from J, the gap between germline ends came to 14 bases. CDR1 is LGHDT and CDR2 is YNNKEL in the germline V gene (reference sequence). This CDR3 spans 14 amino acids. Random hexamers were used to reverse transcribe the RNA input (roughly 0.5 to 1 ug). immunoSEQ multiplex PCR amplified TCR beta CDR3 across 54 Vbeta, 13 Jbeta. TCRdb reanalysed the immunoSEQ multiplex PCR reads using MiXCR and keeps one entry per CDR3 protein. Among approximately 87,000 distinct CDR3 sequences listed, approximately 96% were seen once.

The sequencing sample was made of CD8+ T cells from PBMCs. This receptor was identified in a human donor with Susac syndrome. J is TRBJ2-3 and V is TRBV3-1; D not certain. The CDR3, as DNA: TGTGCCAGCACCTCTAAGCTAAGGACAGATACGCAGTATTTT. Translating gives CASTSKLRTDTQYF.